Shown below are 16 T cell receptor beta chains from a single sample sequenced in a study of cytomegalovirus exposure and HLA in healthy donors. In the PCR, 60 Vbeta and 13 Jbeta primers were used. TCRdb keeps only in-frame clones here, not all; method: immunoSEQ multiplex PCR. The profile shows tens of thousands of clones, around 78% of them singletons. The sequencing input was PBMCs. Source of these receptors: a male donor in good health and CMV-seropositive.

The rearrangement joins TRBV6-5 to TRBJ2-7, with 10 bases matching TRBD2. Trimming at V came to 6 bases and at J to 6 bases, leaving 2 bases not matched to a gene. The CDR3 contains 12 residues. In germline, CDR1 is MNHEY, CDR2 SVGAGI. The CDR3 protein is CASRGLAFEQYF. Written as DNA, the CDR3 is TGTGCCAGCAGGGGACTAGCGTTCGAGCAGTACTTC.

The chain combines TRBV28 with TRBJ1-4, with unresolved D. The CDR3 runs to 14 residues. The germline V gene has CDR1 MDHEN and CDR2 SYDVKM. The ends were cut back, 3 bases at V and 0 bases at J, with 5 bases in the middle. This CDR3 is CASSFQSTNEKLFF. The CDR3 nucleotides read TGTGCCAGCAGTTTTCAGTCAACTAATGAAAAACTGTTTTTT.

The sample holds a few counts of this clone. The V and J genes are TRBV5-1 and TRBJ2-6, with 11 bases aligning to TRBD1. The CDR3 extends over 18 amino acids. Germline values: CDR1 SGHRS, CDR2 YFSETQ. J gave up 2 bases and V 0 bases, and 4 bases lay outside the gene matches. CDR3 DNA: TGCGCCAGCAGCTTGGGGGACAGGGGGAGGCCTGGGGCCAACGTCCTGACTTTC. Translation: CASSLGDRGRPGANVLTF.

J is TRBJ2-4 and V is TRBV30, with 7 positions matching TRBD1. CDR1 is GTSNPN and CDR2 is SVGIG in the germline V gene (reference sequence). There are 14 residues in the CDR3. V was pared by 2 bases and J by 6 bases, with 7 bases of the junction left unmatched. This CDR3 reads CAWSLMGQRNIQYF. CDR3 in DNA: TGTGCCTGGAGTTTAATGGGACAGCGAAACATTCAGTACTTC.

The chain is built from TRBV11-2 and TRBJ2-2; D is possibly TRBD2 (6 bases). V was cut by 6 bases and J by 3 bases, with 11 bases left in between. In germline, CDR1 is SGHAT, CDR2 FQNNGV. This CDR3 contains 14 residues. The CDR3 is CASSRAGHTGELFF. In nucleotides, the CDR3 is TGTGCCAGCAGTAGAGCGGGTCACACCGGGGAGCTGTTTTTT.

The rearrangement joins TRBV14 to TRBJ2-7; maybe TRBD2 (6 bases). The CDR3 runs to 15 residues. Trimming removed 2 bases at V and 2 bases at J, with 13 bases between. Germline V gives CDR1 SGHDN, CDR2 FVKESK. The CDR3 nucleotides read TGTGCCAGCAGCCAATTGGGCGGGGCGACCTACGAGCAGTACTTC. Translated: CASSQLGGATYEQYF.

This clone was seen once. The genes are TRBV27 and TRBJ2-7; the D gene is possibly TRBD1 (6 bases). CDR1 is MNHEY and CDR2 is SMNVEV in the germline V gene (reference sequence). V lost 3 bases and J 2 bases, leaving 11 bases between the germline ends. The CDR3 length is 14 residues. CDR3 DNA sequence: TGTGCCAGCAGTTTGGGCAGGGGAACCTACGAGCAGTACTTC. Protein product: CASSLGRGTYEQYF.

The DNA for the CDR3 is TGTGCCAGCAGCGTAGGCGTAGCGGGGGCCCAAGAGACCCAGTACTTC. As protein: CASSVGVAGAQETQYF. The J gene is TRBJ2-5, the V gene TRBV9; 9 nucleotides line up with TRBD2. The CDR3 is 16 residues long. J gave up 1 base and V 0 bases, and 4 bases lay outside the gene matches. CDR1 is SGDLS, CDR2 YYNGEE, per germline.

This clone was observed once. The junction shows a germline mismatch at one end, possibly a read error. The same CDR3 arises from other DNA sequences in this sample as well. The chain combines TRBV15 with TRBJ2-7; no clear D gene. Per the germline V gene, CDR1 is LNHNV and CDR2 is YYDKDF (reference sequence). The CDR3 loop spans 15 amino acids. The chain's CDR3 is CATSRDRSYSYEQYF. The CDR3 bases are TGTGCCACCAGTAGAGACCGTTCGTACTCCTACGAGCAGTACTTC.

CDR3 loop: CASSERGIAEAFF. In DNA, the CDR3 is TGTGCCAGCAGTGAACGGGGGATCGCTGAAGCTTTCTTT. The rearrangement joins TRBV6-1 to TRBJ1-1; D possibly corresponds to TRBD1 (5 bases). Germline values: CDR1 MNHNS, CDR2 SASEGT. CDR3 length equals 13 residues. V lost 2 bases and J 6 bases, leaving 10 bases between the germline ends.

The V call is TRBV5-1, the J call TRBJ2-7, with 10 bases matching TRBD1. The germline V gene encodes CDR1 SGHRS and CDR2 YFSETQ. This CDR3 comprises 14 residues. The junction had 6 bases not matched to a gene; V was cut back by 4 bases and J by 5 bases. CDR3 loop: CASSQTGGTHEQYF. CDR3 coding DNA: TGCGCCAGCAGCCAGACAGGGGGCACCCACGAGCAGTACTTC.

The sample holds a few counts of this clone. V gene TRBV13 combines with J gene TRBJ1-3; 7 positions match TRBD1. Germline values: CDR1 PRHDT, CDR2 FYEKMQ (reference sequence). Unmatched junction bases numbered 4, after V lost 4 bases and J lost 4 bases. This CDR3 region has 14 residues. CDR3 loop: CASSSTGLGNTIYF. In DNA, the CDR3 is TGTGCCAGCAGCTCGACAGGGTTGGGAAACACCATATATTTT.

This clone has just one count. The rearrangement joins TRBV19 to TRBJ2-7; TRBD2 agrees at 9 bases. V shed 5 bases and J 4 bases; nucleotides not matched to a gene: 9. The CDR3 has 15 residues. The germline gives CDR1 LNHDA, CDR2 SQIVND (reference sequence). CDR3 DNA: TGTGCCAGTAGTCCAAAGGGACTAGCCGATTACGAGCAGTACTTC. Protein sequence: CASSPKGLADYEQYF.

The gene calls are TRBV27 and TRBJ1-1; D perhaps matches TRBD1 (5 bases). The CDR3 totals 14 residues. Looked up from germline, CDR1 is MNHEY and CDR2 is SMNVEV (reference sequence). V lost 2 bases and J 0 bases, leaving 7 bases between the germline ends. The CDR3 DNA follows: TGTGCCAGCAGTTTACAGGGAATGAACACTGAAGCTTTCTTT. This encodes CASSLQGMNTEAFF.

This clone showed up just a few times. The J gene is TRBJ1-4, the V gene TRBV28; no clear D. V dropped 0 bases and J dropped 11 bases, with 16 bases sitting between them. The CDR3 totals 15 residues. The germline CDR1 and CDR2 sequences are MDHEN and SYDVKM. Written as DNA, the CDR3 is TGTGCCAGCAGTTTATGTCGGGAGGCACGTAGGAAACTGTTTTTT. Translation gives CASSLCREARRKLFF.

The rearrangement links TRBV27 to TRBJ2-7; TRBD1 matches 7 bases. Germline values: CDR1 MNHEY, CDR2 SMNVEV (reference sequence). This CDR3 is 13 amino acids long. V shed 5 bases and J 3 bases; nucleotides not matched to a gene: 4. CDR3 amino acids: CASSLRQGYEQYF. CDR3 nucleotide sequence: TGTGCCAGCAGTCTACGACAGGGCTACGAGCAGTACTTC.